Following are 17 T cell receptor beta chains from one sample sequenced in a study of blood T cell repertoires in COVID-19. Using immunoSEQ multiplex PCR, the repertoire was profiled, and TCRdb retains in-frame clones only, with some absent. The data show some 160,000 clones, 85% seen once. Source material: PBMCs or T cells enriched from blood (not recorded which). The receptors come from a woman aged 40 to 50 who had recovered from COVID-19.

The chain carries TRBV2 and TRBJ2-3; 15 bases line up with TRBD2. The CDR3 is made up of 17 amino acids. V shed 5 bases, J shed 2 bases, and the junction held 5 bases outside the gene matches. Germline CDR1 SNHLY, CDR2 FYNNEI. This CDR3 is CASSPGLAGGPTDTQYF. The CDR3 DNA sequence: TGTGCCAGCAGTCCTGGACTAGCGGGAGGGCCCACAGATACGCAGTATTTT.

The chain has TRBV7-2 and TRBJ2-1; 9 bases agree with TRBD2. CDR1 is SGHTA and CDR2 is FQGNSA in the germline V gene. Losses at the gene ends were 1 base for V and 4 bases for J; bases not matched to a gene: 8. The CDR3 loop spans 17 amino acids. The CDR3 protein is CASSLGRRGGRYNEQFF. The CDR3 bases are TGTGCCAGCAGCTTAGGTAGGCGGGGGGGCCGATACAATGAGCAGTTCTTC.

This clone was observed a few times. In DNA form, the CDR3 reads TGCAGTGCTAGTGACGGGTGGAGCTCCTACAATGAGCAGTTCTTC. It is translated as CSASDGWSSYNEQFF. V is TRBV20-1 and J is TRBJ2-1; no clear D. Germline loops: CDR1 DFQATT, CDR2 SNEGSKA (reference sequence). V lost 3 bases and J lost 0, with 12 bases in between. The CDR3 runs to 15 residues.

In nucleotides, the CDR3 is TGTGCCAGCAGACTCAACACTGAAGCTTTCTTT. Amino acids: CASRLNTEAFF. The gene calls are TRBV12-3 or TRBV12-4 and TRBJ1-1; no definite D call. Deletions cut 6 bases from V and 2 bases from J, with 4 bases between. This CDR3 has 11 residues.

CDR3 coding DNA: TGTGCCAGCAGTATATCCTCCCAACAGTTCAACACTGAAGCTTTCTTT. Translated: CASSISSQQFNTEAFF. The chain combines TRBV6-2 or TRBV6-3 with TRBJ1-1; D is uncertain. The CDR3 contains 16 residues. In germline, CDR1 is MNHEY, CDR2 SVGEGT. V lost 5 bases, J lost 2 bases, and 18 bases lay in between.

The gene calls are TRBV13 and TRBJ2-1; 12 bases map to TRBD2. This CDR3 has 15 amino acids. Germline trimming cut 4 bases from V and 7 bases from J; bases unmatched to any gene: 5. Per germline, CDR1 PRHDT and CDR2 FYEKMQ (reference sequence). Written as DNA, the CDR3 is TGTGCCAGCAGCTCTAGCGGGGGGGCGGGTAATGAGCAGTTCTTC. Residues: CASSSSGGAGNEQFF.

The V and J genes are TRBV12-3 or TRBV12-4 and TRBJ2-1; tentative D call: TRBD1 (7 bases). The CDR3 spans 11 residues. Trimming took 5 bases from V and 10 from J, leaving 9 bases between them. The CDR3 is CASSPGGEQFF. In DNA, the CDR3 is TGTGCCAGCAGTCCAGGGGGGGAGCAGTTCTTC.

The chain carries TRBV4-1 and TRBJ1-3; 8 bases map to TRBD1. This CDR3 comprises 20 residues. Germline lookup yields CDR1 MGHRA and CDR2 YSYEKL. Losses at the gene ends were 1 base for V and 0 bases for J; bases not matched to a gene: 14. CDR3 amino acids: CASSQVLGRGRENSGNTIYF. CDR3 sequence (DNA): TGCGCCAGCAGCCAAGTGCTAGGCAGGGGGCGGGAGAACTCTGGAAACACCATATATTTT.

The rearrangement joins TRBV7-8 to TRBJ2-3, with TRBD2 matching 11 bases. Germline CDR1 and CDR2: SGHVS and FQNEAQ. CDR3 size: 16 residues. Losses at the gene ends were 5 bases for V and 2 bases for J; bases not matched to a gene: 6. The CDR3 loop reads CASSRLAGPITDTQYF. In DNA, the CDR3 is TGTGCCAGCAGCCGACTAGCGGGGCCTATCACAGATACGCAGTATTTT.

V gene TRBV23-1 combines with J gene TRBJ1-4; D is undetermined. TRBV23-1 is annotated as an ORF whose role is uncertain. CDR3 length: 12 residues. Trimming removed 11 bases at V and 0 bases at J, with 7 bases between. As DNA, the CDR3 is TGCGCCCGGGGAGCAACTAATGAAAAACTGTTTTTT. This translates into CARGATNEKLFF.

There are a few counts of this clone. This chain joins TRBV19 and TRBJ1-5, with D unresolved. Trimming removed 3 bases at V and 7 bases at J, with 7 bases between. The CDR3 covers 12 residues. From germline, CDR1 is LNHDA and CDR2 SQIVND (reference sequence). CDR3 loop: CASSMGSQPQHF. Written as DNA, the CDR3 is TGTGCCAGTAGTATGGGCAGCCAGCCCCAGCATTTT. The whole variable domain, filled in from reference TRBV19 and TRBJ1-5, reads DGGITQSPKYLFRKEGQNVTLSCEQNLNHDAMYWYRQDPGQGLRLIYYSQIVNDFQKGDIAEGYSVSREKKESFPLTVTSAQKNPTAFYLCASSMGSQPQHFGDGTRLSIL.

This rearrangement joins TRBV13 to TRBJ2-1; possible D gene TRBD1, 6 bases. This CDR3 contains 15 residues. V was shortened by 1 base and J by 6 bases, with 13 bases between the two germline ends. Germline loops: CDR1 PRHDT, CDR2 FYEKMQ (reference sequence). CDR3 amino acids: CASSLDRTDSNEQFF. CDR3 in DNA: TGTGCCAGCAGCTTAGATCGGACAGACAGCAATGAGCAGTTCTTC.

V is TRBV4-1 and J is TRBJ2-1, with TRBD2 as a possible D gene (6 bases). The CDR3 runs 12 residues. The V end lost 4 bases, the J end lost 8 bases, and 9 bases lay between the germline ends. Germline V gene data show CDR1 as MGHRA and CDR2 as YSYEKL. This CDR3 reads CASSPTGDEQFF. For the CDR3, the DNA is TGCGCCAGCAGCCCGACGGGGGATGAGCAGTTCTTC.

This clone has a single count. The chain joins TRBV6-5 to TRBJ2-5, with a possible D match to TRBD1 (5 bases). The V gene's germline CDR1 is MNHEY and CDR2 SVGAGI. The CDR3 covers 14 residues. The V and J ends lost 4 bases and 2 bases respectively, with 11 bases between them. Here the CDR3 DNA reads TGTGCCAGCAGTTGGGGCCCGACTCAAGAGACCCAGTACTTC. Residues: CASSWGPTQETQYF.

This clone was observed once. The chain is built from TRBV19 and TRBJ2-5, with D maybe TRBD1 (7 bases). Between the trimmed V and J ends, which lost 4 bases and 3 bases, there was a span of 21 bases. This CDR3 has 17 residues. Per germline, CDR1 LNHDA and CDR2 SQIVND (reference sequence). The CDR3 is CASSKEGRGQPEETQYF. For the CDR3, the DNA is TGTGCCAGTAGTAAGGAGGGCCGGGGACAGCCTGAAGAGACCCAGTACTTC.

The chain links TRBV19 to TRBJ1-5; D gene uncertain. The V end lost 4 bases, the J end lost 0 bases, and 7 bases lay between the germline ends. The CDR3 contains 14 residues. Germline CDR1 reads LNHDA; CDR2 reads SQIVND (reference sequence). This chain's CDR3 is CASSNLYSNQPQHF. The CDR3 DNA reads as TGTGCCAGTAGTAACCTATATAGCAATCAGCCCCAGCATTTT.

CDR3 in amino acids: CASSLGGRGQPQHF. CDR3 DNA sequence: TGTGCCAGCAGCTTGGGGGGGCGCGGTCAGCCCCAGCATTTT. The V gene is TRBV5-6, the J gene TRBJ1-5, with a tentative D call TRBD1 (6 bases). Trimming removed 0 bases at V and 6 bases at J, with 10 bases between. The CDR3 has 14 residues. CDR1 and CDR2 (germline): SGHDT, YYEEEE.